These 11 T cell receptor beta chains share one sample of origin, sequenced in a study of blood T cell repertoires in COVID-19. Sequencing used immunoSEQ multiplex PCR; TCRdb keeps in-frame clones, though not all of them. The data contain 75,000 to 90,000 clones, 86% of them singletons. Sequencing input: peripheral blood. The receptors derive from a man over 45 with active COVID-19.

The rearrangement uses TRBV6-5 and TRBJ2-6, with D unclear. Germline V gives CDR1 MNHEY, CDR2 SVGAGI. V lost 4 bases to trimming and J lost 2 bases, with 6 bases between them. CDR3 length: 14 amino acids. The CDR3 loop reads CASSSPAGANVLTF. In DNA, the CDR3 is TGTGCCAGCAGTTCCCCGGCTGGGGCCAACGTCCTGACTTTC.

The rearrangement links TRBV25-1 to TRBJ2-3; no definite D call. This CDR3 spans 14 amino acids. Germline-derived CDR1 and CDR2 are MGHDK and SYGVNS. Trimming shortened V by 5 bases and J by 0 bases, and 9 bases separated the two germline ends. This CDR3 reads CASSPRLSTDTQYF. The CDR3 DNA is TGTGCCAGCAGTCCCCGTCTTAGCACAGATACGCAGTATTTT.

CDR3 nucleotide sequence: TGTGCCAGTAGTATCCCCGGACAGGGCTATGGCTACACCTTC. Translated: CASSIPGQGYGYTF. V usage is TRBV19 and J usage is TRBJ1-2; TRBD1 aligns across 8 bases. The length of the CDR3 is 14 residues. From germline, CDR1 is LNHDA and CDR2 SQIVND (reference sequence). V dropped 3 bases and J dropped 4; count of bases not matched to a gene: 4.

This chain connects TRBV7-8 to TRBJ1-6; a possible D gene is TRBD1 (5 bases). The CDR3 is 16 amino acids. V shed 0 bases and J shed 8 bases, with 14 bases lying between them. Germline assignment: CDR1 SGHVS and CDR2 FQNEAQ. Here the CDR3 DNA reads TGTGCCAGCAGCTTAGCGTTCGGGGGTGTGGATTCACCCCTCCACTTT. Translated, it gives CASSLAFGGVDSPLHF. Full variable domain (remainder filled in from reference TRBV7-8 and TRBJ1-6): GAGVSQSPRYKVAKRGQDVALRCDPISGHVSLFWYQQALGQGPEFLTYFQNEAQLDKSGLPSDRFFAERPEGSVSTLKIQRTQQEDSAVYLCASSLAFGGVDSPLHFGNGTRLTVT.

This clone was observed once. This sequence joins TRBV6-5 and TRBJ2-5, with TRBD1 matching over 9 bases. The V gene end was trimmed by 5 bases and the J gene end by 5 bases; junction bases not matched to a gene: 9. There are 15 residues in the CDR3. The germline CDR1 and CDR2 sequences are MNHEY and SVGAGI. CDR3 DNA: TGTGCCAGCAGTACCCGGACAGGGGAGGGGGAGACCCAGTACTTC. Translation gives CASSTRTGEGETQYF.

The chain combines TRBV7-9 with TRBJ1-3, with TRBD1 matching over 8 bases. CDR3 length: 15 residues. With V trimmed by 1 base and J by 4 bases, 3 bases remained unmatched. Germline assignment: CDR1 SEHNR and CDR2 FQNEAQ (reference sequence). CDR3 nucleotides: TGTGCCAGCAGCTTAGGGACAGGGTCCGGAAACACCATATATTTT. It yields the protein CASSLGTGSGNTIYF.

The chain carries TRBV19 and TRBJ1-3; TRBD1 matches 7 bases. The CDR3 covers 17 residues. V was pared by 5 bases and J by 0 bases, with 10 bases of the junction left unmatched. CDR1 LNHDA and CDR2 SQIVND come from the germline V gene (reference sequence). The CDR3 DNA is TGTGCCAGTAGTCCCGGGACAGTTTTGGGCTCTGGAAACACCATATATTTT. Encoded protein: CASSPGTVLGSGNTIYF.

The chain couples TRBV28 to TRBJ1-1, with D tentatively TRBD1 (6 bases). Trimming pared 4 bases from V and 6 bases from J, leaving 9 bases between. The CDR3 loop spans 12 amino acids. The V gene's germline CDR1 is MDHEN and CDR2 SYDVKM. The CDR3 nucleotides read TGTGCCAGCAGTTCCCAGGGGTCTGAAGCTTTCTTT. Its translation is CASSSQGSEAFF. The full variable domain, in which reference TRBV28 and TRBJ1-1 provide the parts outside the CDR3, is DVKVTQSSRYLVKRTGEKVFLECVQDMDHENMFWYRQDPGLGLRLIYFSYDVKMKEKGDIPEGYSVSREKKERFSLILESASTNQTSMYLCASSSQGSEAFFGQGTRLTVV.

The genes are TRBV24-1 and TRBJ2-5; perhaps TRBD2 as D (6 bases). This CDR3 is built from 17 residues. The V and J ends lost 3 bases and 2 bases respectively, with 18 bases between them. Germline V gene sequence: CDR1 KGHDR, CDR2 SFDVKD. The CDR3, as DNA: TGTGCCACCAGTGATCCACACCTAGCAAGCGGGCAAGAGACCCAGTACTTC. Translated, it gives CATSDPHLASGQETQYF.

CDR3 sequence: CATSLGTSGYNEQFF. CDR3 DNA: TGTGCCACCAGTCTCGGTACTAGCGGGTACAATGAGCAGTTCTTC. The chain couples TRBV24-1 to TRBJ2-1, with 9 bases that match TRBD2. With V trimmed by 6 bases and J by 4 bases, 6 bases remained unmatched. Germline values: CDR1 KGHDR, CDR2 SFDVKD. This CDR3 spans 15 amino acids.

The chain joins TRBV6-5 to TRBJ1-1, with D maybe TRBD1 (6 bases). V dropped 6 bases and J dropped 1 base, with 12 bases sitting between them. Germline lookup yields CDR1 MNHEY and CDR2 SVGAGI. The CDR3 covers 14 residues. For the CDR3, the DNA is TGTGCCAGCAGCGCGACAGGTGGGAACACTGAAGCTTTCTTT. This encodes CASSATGGNTEAFF.